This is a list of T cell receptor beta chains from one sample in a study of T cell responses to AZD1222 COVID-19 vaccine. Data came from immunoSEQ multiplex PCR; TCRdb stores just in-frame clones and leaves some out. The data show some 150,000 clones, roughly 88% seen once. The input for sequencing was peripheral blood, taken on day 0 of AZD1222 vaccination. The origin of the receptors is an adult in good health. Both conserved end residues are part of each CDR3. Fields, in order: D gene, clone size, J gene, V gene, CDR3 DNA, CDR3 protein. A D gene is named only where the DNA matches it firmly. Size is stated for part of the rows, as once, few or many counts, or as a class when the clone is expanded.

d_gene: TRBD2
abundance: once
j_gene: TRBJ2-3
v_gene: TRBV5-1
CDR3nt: TGCGCCAGCTTTCGGACTAGTCCAACAGATACGCAGTATTTT
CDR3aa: CASFRTSPTDTQYF

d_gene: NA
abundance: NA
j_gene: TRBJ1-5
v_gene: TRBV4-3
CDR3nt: TGCGCCAGCAGCCCCAGTCCAGCGAGCAATCAGCCCCAGCATTTT
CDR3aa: CASSPSPASNQPQHF

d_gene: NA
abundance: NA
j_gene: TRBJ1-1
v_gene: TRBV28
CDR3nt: TGTGCCAGCAGCTCCCCGTATTCGGGAGTGAACACTGAAGCTTTCTTT
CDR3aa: CASSSPYSGVNTEAFF

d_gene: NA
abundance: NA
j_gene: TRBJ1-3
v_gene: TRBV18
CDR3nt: TGTGCCAGCTCACGACTAGAGACAGGAAACACCATATATTTT
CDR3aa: CASSRLETGNTIYF

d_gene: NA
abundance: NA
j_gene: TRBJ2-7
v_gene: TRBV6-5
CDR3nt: TGTGCCAGCGGGAGGAGCTCCTACGAGCAGTACTTC
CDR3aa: CASGRSSYEQYF

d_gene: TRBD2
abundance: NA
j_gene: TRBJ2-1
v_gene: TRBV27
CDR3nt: TGTGCCAGCAGTTTAGGGCGGGAGAGGAATGAGCAGTTCTTC
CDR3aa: CASSLGRERNEQFF

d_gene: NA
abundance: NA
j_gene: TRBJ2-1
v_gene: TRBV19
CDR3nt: TGTGCCAGTAGTATAGTTCCGCAGAGCGACAATGAGCAGTTCTTC
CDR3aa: CASSIVPQSDNEQFF

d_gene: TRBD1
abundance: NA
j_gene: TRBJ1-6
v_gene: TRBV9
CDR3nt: TGTGCCAGCAGCGTAGAGGGGGCCGCCGTTTCACCCCTCCACTTT
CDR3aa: CASSVEGAAVSPLHF

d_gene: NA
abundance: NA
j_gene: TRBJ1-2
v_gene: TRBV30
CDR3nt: TGTGCCTGGAGGAGGGTACCCGTCAACTATGGCTACACCTTC
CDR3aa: CAWRRVPVNYGYTF

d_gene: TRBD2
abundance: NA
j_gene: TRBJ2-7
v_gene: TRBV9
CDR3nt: TGTGCCAGCAGCGTAGCTACGGGGGGCGAGCAGTACTTC
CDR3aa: CASSVATGGEQYF

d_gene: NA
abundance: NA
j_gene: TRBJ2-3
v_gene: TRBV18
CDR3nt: TGTGCCAGCTCACCCCTTCGACTCTCAGATACGCAGTATTTT
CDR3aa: CASSPLRLSDTQYF

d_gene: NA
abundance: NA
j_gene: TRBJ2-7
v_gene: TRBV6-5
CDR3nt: TGTGCCAGCACCGGTTCCTACGAGCAGTACTTC
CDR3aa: CASTGSYEQYF

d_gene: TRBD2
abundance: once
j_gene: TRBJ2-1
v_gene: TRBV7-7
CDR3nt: TGTGCTAGCAGCTTAGCGGGGGGCAGCCACAATGAGCAGTTCTTC
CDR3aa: CASSLAGGSHNEQFF

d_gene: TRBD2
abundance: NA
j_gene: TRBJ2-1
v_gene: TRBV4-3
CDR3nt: TGCGCCAGCAGATCGCAGACTAGCGGGAGCTCCTACAATGAGCAGTTCTTC
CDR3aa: CASRSQTSGSSYNEQFF

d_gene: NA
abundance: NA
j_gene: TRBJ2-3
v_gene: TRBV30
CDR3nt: TGTGCCTGGAGTGCGGAAGGGACGCAGTATTTT
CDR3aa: CAWSAEGTQYF

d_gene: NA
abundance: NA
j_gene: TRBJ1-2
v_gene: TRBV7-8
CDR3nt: TGTGCCAGCAGCATCACACCAACCGCTAACTATGGCTACACCTTC
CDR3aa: CASSITPTANYGYTF

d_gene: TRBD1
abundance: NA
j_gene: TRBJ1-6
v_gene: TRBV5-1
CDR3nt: TGCGCCAGCAGCTCGTCCCGGGACAGGGTAAGAGGATCACCCCTCCACTTT
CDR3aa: CASSSSRDRVRGSPLHF

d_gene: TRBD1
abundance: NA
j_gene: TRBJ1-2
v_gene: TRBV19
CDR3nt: TGTGCCAGTAGTATTACCGGGACAGGTTATGGCTACACCTTC
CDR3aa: CASSITGTGYGYTF

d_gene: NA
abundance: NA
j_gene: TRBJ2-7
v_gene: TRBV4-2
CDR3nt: TGTGCCAGCAGCCAAGAGAGGGGCTCCTACGAGCAGTACTTC
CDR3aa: CASSQERGSYEQYF

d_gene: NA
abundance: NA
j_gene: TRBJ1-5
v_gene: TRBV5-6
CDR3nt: TGTGCCAGCAGCCCAGGACAGTACAATCAGCCCCAGCATTTT
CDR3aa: CASSPGQYNQPQHF

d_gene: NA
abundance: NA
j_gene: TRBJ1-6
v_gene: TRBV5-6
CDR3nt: TGTGCCAGCAGCTTGGGACAGCTTAATTCACCCCTCCACTTT
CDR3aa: CASSLGQLNSPLHF

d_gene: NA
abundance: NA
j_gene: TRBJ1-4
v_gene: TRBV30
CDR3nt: TGTGCCTGGAACCGTCTCGGGGGGCGCAAAGAAAAACTGTTTTTT
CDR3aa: CAWNRLGGRKEKLFF

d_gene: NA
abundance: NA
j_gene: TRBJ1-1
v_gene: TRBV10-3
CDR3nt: TGTGCCATCTCAGAGGGGACTGAAGCTTTCTTT
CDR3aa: CAISEGTEAFF

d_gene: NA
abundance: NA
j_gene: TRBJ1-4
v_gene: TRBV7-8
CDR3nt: TGTGCCAGCAGCTTTAGAGGGGCGCAAAATGAAAAACTGTTTTTT
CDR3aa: CASSFRGAQNEKLFF

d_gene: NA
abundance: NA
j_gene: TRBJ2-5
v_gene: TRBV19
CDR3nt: TGTGCCAGTAGTTCCCTCGCCCAGACCCAGTACTTC
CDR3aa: CASSSLAQTQYF

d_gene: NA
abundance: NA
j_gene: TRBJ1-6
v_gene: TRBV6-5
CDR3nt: TGTGCCAGCAGTTACTTTTACGAAAATTCACCCCTCCACTTT
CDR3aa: CASSYFYENSPLHF

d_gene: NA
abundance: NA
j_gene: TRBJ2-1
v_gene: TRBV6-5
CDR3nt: TGTGCCAGCAGACATCCGACAGGGAGGTACGAGCAGTTCTTC
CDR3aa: CASRHPTGRYEQFF

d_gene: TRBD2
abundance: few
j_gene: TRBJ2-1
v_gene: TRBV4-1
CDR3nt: TGCGCCAGCAGCCTTGCCTCTAGCGGGGCTTACAATGAGCAGTTCTTC
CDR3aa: CASSLASSGAYNEQFF

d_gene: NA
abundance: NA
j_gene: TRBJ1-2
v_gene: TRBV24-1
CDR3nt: TGTGCCACCGATTGGGACGGGTCTAACTATGGCTACACCTTC
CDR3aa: CATDWDGSNYGYTF

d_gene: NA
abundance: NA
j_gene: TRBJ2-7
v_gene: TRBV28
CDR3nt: TGTGCCAGCAGTTTAACGGCAGGCCTCGATTCCTACGAGCAGTACTTC
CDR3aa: CASSLTAGLDSYEQYF

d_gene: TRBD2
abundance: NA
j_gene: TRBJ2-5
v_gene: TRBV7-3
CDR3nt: TGTGCCAGCAGCTTAAGGGGACTAGCGGGAGGACAAGAGACCCAGTACTTC
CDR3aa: CASSLRGLAGGQETQYF

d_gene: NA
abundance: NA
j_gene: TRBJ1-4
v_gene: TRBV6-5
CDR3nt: TGTGCCAGCGCAGACAGTCCTGAAAAACTGTTTTTT
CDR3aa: CASADSPEKLFF

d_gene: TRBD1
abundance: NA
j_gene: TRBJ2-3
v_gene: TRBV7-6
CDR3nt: TGTGCCAGCAGCTCGGGACAGGTGACAGATACGCAGTATTTT
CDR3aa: CASSSGQVTDTQYF

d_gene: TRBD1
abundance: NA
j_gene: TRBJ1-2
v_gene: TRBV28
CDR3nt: TGTGCCAGCAGTTTTGGACAGGCGTATTATGGCTACACCTTC
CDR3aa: CASSFGQAYYGYTF

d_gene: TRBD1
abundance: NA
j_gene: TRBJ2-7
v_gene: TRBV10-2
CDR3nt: TGCGCCAGCTCGAAGACAGGGTCGGTCTACGAGCAGTACTTC
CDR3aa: CASSKTGSVYEQYF

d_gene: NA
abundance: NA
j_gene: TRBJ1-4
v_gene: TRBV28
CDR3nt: TGTGCCACAATGGTGTATGGCGTTGAAAAACTGTTTTTT
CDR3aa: CATMVYGVEKLFF

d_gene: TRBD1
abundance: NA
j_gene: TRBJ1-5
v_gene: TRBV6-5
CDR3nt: TGTGCCAGCAGTTCCAGGGGGACCAATCAGCCCCAGCATTTT
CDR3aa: CASSSRGTNQPQHF

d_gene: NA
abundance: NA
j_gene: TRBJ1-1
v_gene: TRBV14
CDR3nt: TGTGCCAGCAGCCAAGTACGGGGGTTCAACACTGAAGCTTTCTTT
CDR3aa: CASSQVRGFNTEAFF

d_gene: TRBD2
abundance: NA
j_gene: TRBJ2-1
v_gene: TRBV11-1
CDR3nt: TGTGCCAGCAGCTTGCGGGAGGGTATCAATGAGCAGTTCTTC
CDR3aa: CASSLREGINEQFF

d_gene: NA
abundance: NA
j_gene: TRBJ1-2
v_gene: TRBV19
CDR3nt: TGTGCCAGTGAAACAGGGCCGAATGGTGGCTACACCTTC
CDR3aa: CASETGPNGGYTF

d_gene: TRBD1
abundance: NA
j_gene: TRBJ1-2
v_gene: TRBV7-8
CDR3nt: TGTGCCAGCAGCGGGACAGGGCGTCTCTATGGCTACACCTTC
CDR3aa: CASSGTGRLYGYTF

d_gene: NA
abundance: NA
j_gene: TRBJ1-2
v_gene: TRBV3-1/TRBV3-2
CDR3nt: TGTGCCAGCAGCCACGAAGGGGGGAGCTATGGCTACACCTTC
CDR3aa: CASSHEGGSYGYTF

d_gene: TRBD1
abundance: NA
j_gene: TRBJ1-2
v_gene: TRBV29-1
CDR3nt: TGCAGCGCCGAGGGACAGGGTATCAATGGCTACACCTTC
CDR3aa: CSAEGQGINGYTF

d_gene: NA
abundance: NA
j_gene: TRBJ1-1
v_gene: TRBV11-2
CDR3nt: TGTGCCAGCGGGGGGGGTATCCTTGGAAACACTGAAGCTTTCTTT
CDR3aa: CASGGGILGNTEAFF

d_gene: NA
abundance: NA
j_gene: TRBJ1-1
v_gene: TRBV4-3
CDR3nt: TGCGCCAGCAGCCAAGATTGGACAGTCGCGAACACTGAAGCTTTCTTT
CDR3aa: CASSQDWTVANTEAFF

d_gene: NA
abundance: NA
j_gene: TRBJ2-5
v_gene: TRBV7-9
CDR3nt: TGTGCCAGCAGCTGGGACTCACCCGGGGGAGAGACCCAGTACTTC
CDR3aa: CASSWDSPGGETQYF

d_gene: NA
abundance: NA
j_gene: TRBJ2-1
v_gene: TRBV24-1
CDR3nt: TGTGCCACCAGTGAGGGGGAATACAATGAGCAGTTCTTC
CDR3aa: CATSEGEYNEQFF

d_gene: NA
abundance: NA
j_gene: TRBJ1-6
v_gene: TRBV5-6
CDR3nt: TGTGCCAGCAGCTTGTTTGATTGGGGGTCCTATAATTCACCCCTCCACTTT
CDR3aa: CASSLFDWGSYNSPLHF

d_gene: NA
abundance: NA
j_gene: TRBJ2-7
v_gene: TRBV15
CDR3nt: TGTGCCACCAGCAGGGCTGACTTCTACGAGCAGTACTTC
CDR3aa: CATSRADFYEQYF

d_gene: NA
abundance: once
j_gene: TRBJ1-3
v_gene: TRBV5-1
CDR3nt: TGCGCCAGCAGCTTGGCCGGGACTGGATCTGGAAACACCATATATTTT
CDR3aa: CASSLAGTGSGNTIYF

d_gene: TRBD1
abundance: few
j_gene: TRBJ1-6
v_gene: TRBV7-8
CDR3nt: TGTGCCAGCAGCTTGGACAGGGGGCTTTCACCCCTCCACTTT
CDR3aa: CASSLDRGLSPLHF

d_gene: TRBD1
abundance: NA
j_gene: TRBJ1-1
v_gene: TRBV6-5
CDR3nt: TGTGCCAGCACGTGGACAGGGAGCACTGAAGCTTTCTTT
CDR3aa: CASTWTGSTEAFF

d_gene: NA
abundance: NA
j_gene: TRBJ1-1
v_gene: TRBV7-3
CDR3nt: TGTGCCAGCAGCTTAAACTCGGGCGGTAACACTGAAGCTTTCTTT
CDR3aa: CASSLNSGGNTEAFF

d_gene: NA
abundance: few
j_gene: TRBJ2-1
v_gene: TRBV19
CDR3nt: TGTGCCAGTAGTCCTACACTAAACCCTAGATACAATGAGCAGTTCTTC
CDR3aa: CASSPTLNPRYNEQFF

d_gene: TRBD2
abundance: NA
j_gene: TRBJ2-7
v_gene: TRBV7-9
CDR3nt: TGTGCCAGCAGCCAAGGACGGTTCCCGGGAGGGGTCGGCTACGAGCAGTACTTC
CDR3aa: CASSQGRFPGGVGYEQYF

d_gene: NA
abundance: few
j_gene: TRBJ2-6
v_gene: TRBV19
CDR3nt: TGTGCCAGTAGGCCATGGCGGGACCCTGGGGCCAACGTCCTGACTTTC
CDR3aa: CASRPWRDPGANVLTF

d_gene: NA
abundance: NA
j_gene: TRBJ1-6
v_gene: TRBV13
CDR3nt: TGTGCCAGCAGCTCGACTCGGGCGGGGTCACCCCTCCACTTT
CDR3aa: CASSSTRAGSPLHF

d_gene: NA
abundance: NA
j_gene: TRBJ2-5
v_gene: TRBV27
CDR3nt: TGTGCCAGCAGTAAAACAGCGGAAGAGACCCAGTACTTC
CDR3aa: CASSKTAEETQYF

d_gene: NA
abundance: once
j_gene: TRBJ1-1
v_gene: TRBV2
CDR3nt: TGTGCCAGCAGGCCCGACAGGTACACTGAAGCTTTCTTT
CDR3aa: CASRPDRYTEAFF

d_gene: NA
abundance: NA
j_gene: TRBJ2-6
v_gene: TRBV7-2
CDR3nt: TGTGCCAGCAGCTTAATGGGGGGAACCGGGGCCAACGTCCTGACTTTC
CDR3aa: CASSLMGGTGANVLTF